The clone carrying this T cell receptor beta chain appeared many times. As yet, its antigen is unknown. This entry belongs to a study of identical twins. Findings and limits, study-wide: Donors were not followed over many years; analysis was cross-sectional.

TCRdb ran MiXCR on the 5' RACE reads and lists one entry per CDR3 protein. Seen here are 570,000 or so distinct CDR3 sequences, roughly 9.5% observed once, and the top ten hold roughly 3%. This CDR3 is 13 amino acids long. V gave up 6 bases and J gave up 6 bases, with 15 bases separating them. Germline V lookup: CDR1 ENHRY, CDR2 SYGVKD. This sample also belongs to another study, concerning yellow fever vaccine responses in identical twins.

The source is a woman between 18 and 29 years old in good health. The chain is built from TRBV10-3 and TRBJ2-7, with D perhaps assigned TRBD1 or TRBD2 (5 bases each). Sequences were obtained from PBMCs. The CDR3 here is CAIRQGRDGEQYF. As DNA, the CDR3 is TGTGCCATCAGGCAAGGACGGGACGGCGAGCAGTACTTC.